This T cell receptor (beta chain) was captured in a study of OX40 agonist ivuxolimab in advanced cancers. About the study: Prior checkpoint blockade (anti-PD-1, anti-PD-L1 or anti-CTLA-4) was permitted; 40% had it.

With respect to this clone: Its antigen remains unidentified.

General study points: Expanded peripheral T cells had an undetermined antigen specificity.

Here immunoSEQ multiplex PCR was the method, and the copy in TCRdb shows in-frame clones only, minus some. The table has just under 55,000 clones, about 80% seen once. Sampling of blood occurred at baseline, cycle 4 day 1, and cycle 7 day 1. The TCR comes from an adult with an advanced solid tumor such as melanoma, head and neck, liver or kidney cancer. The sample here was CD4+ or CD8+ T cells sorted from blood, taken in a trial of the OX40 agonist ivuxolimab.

CDR3 loop: CSVGYASNEKLFF. The CDR3 DNA follows: TGCAGCGTTGGGTACGCCTCTAATGAAAAACTGTTTTTT. The V call is TRBV29-1, the J call TRBJ1-4, with D unclear. The germline V gene has CDR1 SQVTM and CDR2 ANQGSEA. V was cut by 4 bases and J by 3 bases, with 9 bases left in between. This CDR3 has 13 amino acids.